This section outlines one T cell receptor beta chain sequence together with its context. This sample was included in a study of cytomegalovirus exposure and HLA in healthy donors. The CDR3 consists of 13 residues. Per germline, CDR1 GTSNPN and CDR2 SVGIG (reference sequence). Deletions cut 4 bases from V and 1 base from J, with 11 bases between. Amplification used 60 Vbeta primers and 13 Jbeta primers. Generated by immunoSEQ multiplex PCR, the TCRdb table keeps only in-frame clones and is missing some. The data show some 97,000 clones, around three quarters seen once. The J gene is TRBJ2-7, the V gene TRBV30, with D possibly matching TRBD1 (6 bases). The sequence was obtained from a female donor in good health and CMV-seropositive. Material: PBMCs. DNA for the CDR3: TGTGCCTGGATGAACAGGGCTTCCTACGAGCAGTACTTC. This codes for CAWMNRASYEQYF.